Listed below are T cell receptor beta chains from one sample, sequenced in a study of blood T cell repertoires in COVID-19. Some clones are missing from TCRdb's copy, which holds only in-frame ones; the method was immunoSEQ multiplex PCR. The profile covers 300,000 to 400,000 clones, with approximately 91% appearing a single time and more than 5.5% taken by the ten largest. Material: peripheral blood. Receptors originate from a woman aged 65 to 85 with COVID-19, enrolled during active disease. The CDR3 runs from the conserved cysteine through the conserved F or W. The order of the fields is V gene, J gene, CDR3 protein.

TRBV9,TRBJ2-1,CASSVSSGGAYNEQFF
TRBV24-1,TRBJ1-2,CATSAEGYGYTF
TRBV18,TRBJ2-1,CASSPAQTRNEQFF
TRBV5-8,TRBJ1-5,CASSNLGGLEPQHF
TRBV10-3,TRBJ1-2,CAISEWQDYGYTF
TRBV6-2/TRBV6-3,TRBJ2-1,CASSYVGGQINEQFF
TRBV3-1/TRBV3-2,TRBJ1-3,CASSQDGGAGNTIYF
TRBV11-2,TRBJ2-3,CASSLPSTDTQYF
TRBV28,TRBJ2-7,CASSPPGQGSYEQYF
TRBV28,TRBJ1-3,CASSWSYRGGDTIYF
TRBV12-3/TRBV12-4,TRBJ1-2,CASSLGRGYGYTF
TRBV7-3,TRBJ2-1,CASSPDLNNEQFF
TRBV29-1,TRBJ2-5,CSVEDSRLLAGGLQETQYF
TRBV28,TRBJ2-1,CASRRTEENEQFF
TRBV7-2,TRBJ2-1,CASSFRLAGDQNEQFF
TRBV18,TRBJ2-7,CASSERQSYEQYF
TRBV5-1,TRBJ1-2,CASSLGQMDYGYTF
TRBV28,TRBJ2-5,CASSARPYF
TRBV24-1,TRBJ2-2,CATRRRVGTGELFF
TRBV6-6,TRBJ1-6,CASSGTGKGSPLHF
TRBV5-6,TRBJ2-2,CASINSGGAGELFF
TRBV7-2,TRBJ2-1,CASSLGREGYNEQFF
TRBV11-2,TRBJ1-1,CASSLDGGTEAFF
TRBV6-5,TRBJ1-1,CASSPAGVEAFF
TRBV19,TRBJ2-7,CASKIGRGPSEQYF
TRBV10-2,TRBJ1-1,CASSEEQGATEAFF
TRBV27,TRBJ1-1,CASSVRVRDTEAFF
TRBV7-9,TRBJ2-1,CASSLLTDYNEQFF
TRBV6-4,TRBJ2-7,CASSDPRSVGCSYEQYF
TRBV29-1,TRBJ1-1,CSVGQGNTEAFF
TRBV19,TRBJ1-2,CASSRGQELNYGYTF
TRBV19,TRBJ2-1,CASSSTRDSHNEQFF
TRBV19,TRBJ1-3,CASRRGDSGNTIYF
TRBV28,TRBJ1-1,CASSKPEGNTEAFF
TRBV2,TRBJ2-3,CASSMSGGSTDTQYF
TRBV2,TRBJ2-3,CASSDGGDTDTQYF
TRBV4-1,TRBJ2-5,CASSRDPGEETQYF
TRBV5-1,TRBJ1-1,CASSPGQGGPEAFF
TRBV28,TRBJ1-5,CASSLSQTYQPQHF
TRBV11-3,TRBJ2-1,CASSPGYYNEQFF
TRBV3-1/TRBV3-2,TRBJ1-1,CASSQEYRNTEAFF
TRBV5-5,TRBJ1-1,CASSPRGTLMNTEAFF
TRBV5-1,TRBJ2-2,CASKDGRVGDTGELFF